The 10 T cell receptor beta chains below all came from one sample that was sequenced in a study of shared clonotypes between healthy human individuals. CD45RO-negative, CCR7-positively selected cells formed the naive CD8 fraction, excluding terminally differentiated effector memory CD45RA+ cells. The repertoire was sequenced with immunoSEQ multiplex PCR; TCRdb's copy has only in-frame clones and lacks some. The table records almost 700,000 clones, about 90% of them present only once. The sequencing sample was made of naive CD8+ T cells sorted from blood. These receptors were collected from a man under 40 in good health.

This CDR3 reads CASVNLEVPDTQYF. Written as DNA, the CDR3 is TGTGCCAGTGTTAATTTGGAGGTCCCAGATACGCAGTATTTT. The genes are TRBV19 and TRBJ2-3, with D possibly being TRBD2 (5 bases). The germline CDR1 and CDR2 sequences are LNHDA and SQIVND (reference sequence). The CDR3 is made up of 14 amino acids. V lost 8 bases and J 4 bases, leaving 16 bases between the germline ends.

The rearrangement joins TRBV15 to TRBJ2-7; maybe TRBD2 (6 bases). The length of the CDR3 is 15 residues. V lost 5 bases, J lost 3 bases, and 17 bases lay in between. In germline, CDR1 is LNHNV, CDR2 YYDKDF (reference sequence). The CDR3 DNA sequence: TGTGCCACCAGCTTTGCCCGGGGGTGGAACTACGAGCAGTACTTC. It specifies CATSFARGWNYEQYF. Complete variable domain (other parts from reference TRBV15 and TRBJ2-7): DAMVIQNPRYQVTQFGKPVTLSCSQTLNHNVMYWYQQKSSQAPKLLFHYYDKDFNNEADTPDNFQSRRPNTSFCFLDIRSPGLGDTAMYLCATSFARGWNYEQYFGPGTRLTVT.

The chain couples TRBV2 to TRBJ2-7, with 9 bases matching TRBD1. The CDR3 contains 16 residues. Per germline, CDR1 SNHLY and CDR2 FYNNEI. Trimming cost V 3 bases and J 4 bases; bases outside gene matches: 10. The CDR3 DNA is TGTGCCAGCAGTGAGCTCCGGGACAGGGAATCGTACGAGCAGTACTTC. This sequence encodes CASSELRDRESYEQYF. Complete variable domain (other parts from reference TRBV2 and TRBJ2-7): EPEVTQTPSHQVTQMGQEVILRCVPISNHLYFYWYRQILGQKVEFLVSFYNNEISEKSEIFDDQFSVERPDGSNFTLKIRSTKLEDSAMYFCASSELRDRESYEQYFGPGTRLTVT.

V and J are TRBV7-9 and TRBJ2-7, with 11 bases fitting TRBD2. Trimming removed 5 bases from V and 3 bases from J; junction bases left unmatched: 9. This CDR3 is 16 amino acids long. The V gene's germline CDR1 is SEHNR and CDR2 FQNEAQ (reference sequence). This CDR3 reads CASSGRLAGGGYEQYF. As DNA, the CDR3 is TGTGCCAGCAGCGGGCGGCTAGCGGGAGGAGGCTACGAGCAGTACTTC.

This chain joins TRBV19 and TRBJ2-1, with 10 bases aligning to TRBD1. This CDR3 is built from 15 residues. The V gene end was trimmed by 5 bases and the J gene end by 5 bases; junction bases not matched to a gene: 6. The V gene's germline CDR1 is LNHDA and CDR2 SQIVND (reference sequence). The CDR3 reads CASSYGQGVDNEQFF. The CDR3 DNA sequence: TGTGCCAGTAGTTACGGACAGGGGGTAGACAATGAGCAGTTCTTC.

The chain is built from TRBV27 and TRBJ2-7, with D tentatively TRBD2 (6 bases). Germline CDR1 reads MNHEY; CDR2 reads SMNVEV (reference sequence). The CDR3 covers 14 residues. V was trimmed by 3 bases and J by 1 base, leaving 10 bases between them. The CDR3 region has the DNA TGTGCCAGCAGTTTTAGTCTAGCGTCCTACGAGCAGTACTTC. Protein: CASSFSLASYEQYF.

Comment on this clone: This sample includes further DNA sequences coding for the same CDR3. The chain joins TRBV29-1 to TRBJ1-3; D is unresolved. The V gene lost 2 bases and the J gene lost 2 bases, with 7 bases spanning the gap. CDR1 and CDR2 (germline): SQVTM, ANQGSEA. The CDR3 covers 13 residues. The DNA of the CDR3 is TGCAGCGTTGAAAGTGGGGCTGGAAACACCATATATTTT. This codes for CSVESGAGNTIYF.

The rearrangement uses TRBV28 and TRBJ2-7, with 9 bases lining up with TRBD1. Germline values: CDR1 MDHEN, CDR2 SYDVKM. The CDR3 loop spans 15 amino acids. The junction had 9 bases not matched to a gene; V was cut back by 4 bases and J by 5 bases. The CDR3 DNA is TGTGCCAGCAGTTACCGGGACAGGGAAGGGGACGAGCAGTACTTC. Amino acid sequence: CASSYRDREGDEQYF.

The chain carries TRBV7-8 and TRBJ2-7, with 10 bases fitting TRBD1. The junction had 4 bases not matched to a gene; V was cut back by 1 base and J by 7 bases. Germline CDR1 reads SGHVS; CDR2 reads FQNEAQ. This CDR3 contains 14 residues. CDR3 in amino acids: CASSLGQGAGEQYF. The CDR3 region has the DNA TGTGCCAGCAGCTTAGGACAGGGGGCAGGGGAGCAGTACTTC.

The chain recombines TRBV6-1 with TRBJ2-7; possibly TRBD1 for D (5 bases). V was pared by 1 base and J by 3 bases, with 16 bases between. CDR3 size: 16 residues. CDR1 and CDR2 from the germline V gene are MNHNS and SASEGT. CDR3: CASSEGIRRTSYEQYF. DNA for the CDR3: TGTGCCAGCAGTGAAGGGATCCGCAGGACAAGCTACGAGCAGTACTTC.